This T cell receptor beta chain appears in the sequencing data of a study of T-cell reconstitution after alpha-beta-depleted transplantation in children. Study findings and constraints: Two months or so post-transplant, alpha-beta T cells reportedly derived from several hundred expanded graft clones. At the one-year point after transplant, T-cell counts and TCRbeta diversity were found to come mostly from T cells that had been newly produced. Several patients had high TCRbeta diversity at day 60; it came from surviving recipient T cells and thymic progenitors.

V was shortened by 5 bases and J by 0 bases, with 12 bases between the two germline ends. Germline loops: CDR1 SGHVS, CDR2 FNYEAQ. The CDR3 totals 15 residues. Unique molecular identifiers were built into the TCRbeta library. TCRdb reprocessed the PCR reads with MiXCR, giving one entry per CDR3 protein. This table holds around 450,000 distinct CDR3 sequences, approximately 42% found once. Only one count was recorded for this clonotype. No antigen is known for it. This sequence joins TRBV7-6 and TRBJ2-3, with TRBD2 as a possible D gene (5 bases). This sample comprised PBMCs, obtained before TCRalphabeta/CD19-depleted stem cell transplant. This receptor was taken from a girl aged 2-9 years with aplastic anemia, due to receive a stem cell transplant. CDR3 DNA: TGTGCCAGCAGCCCCGGGGTTTCTAGCACAGATACGCAGTATTTT. As protein: CASSPGVSSTDTQYF.